Below, 11 T cell receptor beta chains from the same sample are listed, as sequenced in a study of T cells after yellow fever vaccination. Via MiXCR, TCRdb re-called the 5' RACE reads, giving one row per CDR3 protein. The table has over 300,000 distinct CDR3 sequences, 3% to 4.5% seen once. The material was PBMCs, obtained on the day of the yellow fever booster vaccination. All receptors come from a man aged 18 to 29 who received the YFV17D yellow fever vaccine.

This clonotype came up a few times. The chain couples TRBV12-3 or TRBV12-4 to TRBJ2-3; 8 nucleotides agree with TRBD2. V lost 5 bases and J lost 3; bases outside the gene matches: 10. The CDR3 length is 16 residues. In DNA, the CDR3 is TGTGCCAGCAGTCCCGGGGGGGCGGGATTTACAGATACGCAGTATTTT. The encoded protein is CASSPGGAGFTDTQYF.

This clonotype was picked up many times. The chain combines TRBV28 with TRBJ1-5; D unclear. V lost 1 base to trimming and J lost 6 bases, with 4 bases between them. The CDR3 is made up of 12 amino acids. Germline assignment: CDR1 MDHEN and CDR2 SYDVKM. For the CDR3, the DNA is TGTGCCAGCAGTTTATACCGTCAGCCCCAGCATTTT. This codes for CASSLYRQPQHF.

The chain is built from TRBV7-9 and TRBJ1-6; possible D gene TRBD1, 5 bases. The V and J ends lost 3 bases and 4 bases respectively, with 13 bases between them. Germline V CDR1 and CDR2: SEHNR, FQNEAQ (reference sequence). This CDR3 contains 16 residues. The CDR3, as DNA: TGTGCCAGCAGCTTTGATCGAAGGGGTTATAATTCACCCCTCCACTTT. The encoded protein is CASSFDRRGYNSPLHF.

Many counts were recorded for this clonotype. This chain connects TRBV20-1 to TRBJ2-2; 11 bases map to TRBD2. V was pared by 6 bases and J by 6 bases, with 9 bases of the junction left unmatched. The length of the CDR3 is 15 residues. Germline CDR1 DFQATT, CDR2 SNEGSKA (reference sequence). DNA for the CDR3: TGCAGTGCCAGACCGGGACTAGCGGCGTCCGGGGAGCTGTTTTTT. It specifies CSARPGLAASGELFF.

This clonotype has at least ten counts. The genes are TRBV5-1 and TRBJ2-7; no clear D gene. From germline, CDR1 is SGHRS and CDR2 YFSETQ. CDR3 size: 12 residues. V shed 1 base and J shed 4 bases, with 6 bases lying between them. In nucleotides, the CDR3 is TGCGCCAGCAGCTTGTGGGGTTACGAGCAGTACTTC. This translates into CASSLWGYEQYF.

This clonotype came up a few times. The chain carries TRBV20-1 and TRBJ2-2; TRBD1 aligns across 9 bases. The CDR3 runs 21 residues. The V and J ends lost 6 bases and 5 bases, in that order; junction bases with no gene match: 28. Germline assignment: CDR1 DFQATT and CDR2 SNEGSKA (reference sequence). The DNA for the CDR3 is TGCAGTGCCCGTCCTAACCCGGGACAGGGTGGTAATGGCGGGGGTACCGGGGAGCTGTTTTTT. It specifies CSARPNPGQGGNGGGTGELFF.

The table lists this clonotype with many counts. This sequence joins TRBV6-6 and TRBJ2-3; D gene unclear. Germline loops: CDR1 MNHNY, CDR2 SVGAGI (reference sequence). The V and J ends lost 10 bases and 0 bases respectively, with 11 bases between them. The CDR3 extends over 13 amino acids. CDR3: CATQIPSTDTQYF. For the CDR3, the DNA is TGTGCCACCCAAATCCCGAGCACAGATACGCAGTATTTT.

A few counts support this clonotype. V and J are TRBV4-2 and TRBJ1-2, with TRBD1 identical over 8 bases. Germline V gene data show CDR1 as LGHNA and CDR2 as YNFKEQ. V shed 0 bases, J shed 4 bases, and the junction held 10 bases outside the gene matches. This CDR3 has 17 amino acids. In DNA form, the CDR3 reads TGTGCCAGCAGCCAAGACCCGGGGACAGGTCTGAGCTATGGCTACACCTTC. Its protein product is CASSQDPGTGLSYGYTF.

Only a few counts were recorded for this clonotype. This chain uses TRBV7-9 with TRBJ2-5, with D possibly called TRBD1 or TRBD2 (7 bases each). The V and J ends lost 5 bases and 5 bases respectively, with 15 bases between them. Germline CDR1 reads SEHNR; CDR2 reads FQNEAQ (reference sequence). CDR3 length equals 14 residues. The CDR3 loop reads CASSTRQGGETQYF. The CDR3, as DNA: TGTGCCAGCAGCACCCGACAGGGAGGGGAGACCCAGTACTTC.

This clonotype was seen only a few times. The genes are TRBV30 and TRBJ2-7, with D perhaps TRBD1 (5 bases). The CDR3 is made up of 12 amino acids. Deletions cut 4 bases from V and 2 bases from J, with 9 bases between. Germline assignment: CDR1 GTSNPN and CDR2 SVGIG (reference sequence). CDR3 protein: CAWKKGPYEQYF. The CDR3 region has the DNA TGTGCCTGGAAAAAGGGGCCCTACGAGCAGTACTTC.

This clonotype was seen many times. The rearrangement links TRBV10-2 to TRBJ1-6; 10 nucleotides match TRBD1. V was pared by 4 bases and J by 10 bases, with 10 bases of the junction left unmatched. The CDR3 extends over 16 amino acids. Per germline, CDR1 WSHSY and CDR2 SAAADI. The DNA for the CDR3 is TGCGCCAGCAGTGCTCGGACAGGGGGATATAGCTCACCCCTCCACTTT. Its translation is CASSARTGGYSSPLHF.